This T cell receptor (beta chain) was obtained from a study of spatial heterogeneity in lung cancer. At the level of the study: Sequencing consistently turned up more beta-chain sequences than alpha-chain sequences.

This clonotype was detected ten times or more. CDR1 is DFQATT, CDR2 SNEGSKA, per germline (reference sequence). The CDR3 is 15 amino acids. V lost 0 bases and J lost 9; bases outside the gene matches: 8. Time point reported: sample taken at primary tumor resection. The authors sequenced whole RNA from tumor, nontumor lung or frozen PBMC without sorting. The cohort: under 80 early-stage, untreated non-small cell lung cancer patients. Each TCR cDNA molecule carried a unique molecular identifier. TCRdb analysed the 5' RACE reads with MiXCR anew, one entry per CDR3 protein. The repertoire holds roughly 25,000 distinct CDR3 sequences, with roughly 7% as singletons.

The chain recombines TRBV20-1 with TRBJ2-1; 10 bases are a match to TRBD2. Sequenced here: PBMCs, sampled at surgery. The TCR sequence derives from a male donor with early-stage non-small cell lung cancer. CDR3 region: CSARDWLAGVGEQFF. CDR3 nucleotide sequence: TGCAGTGCTAGAGATTGGCTAGCGGGAGTAGGTGAGCAGTTCTTC.